One sample yielded the 2 T cell receptor beta chains listed below, sequenced in a study of cytotoxic CD8 clonotypes in ibrutinib-treated CLL. Produced via immunoSEQ multiplex PCR; TCRdb's table is partial and in-frame only. The table includes hundreds of thousands of clones, about three quarters detected once. This specimen was PBMCs, taken after 24 months of ibrutinib treatment. The receptors were gathered from a human donor with chronic lymphocytic leukemia.

The gene calls are TRBV11-2 and TRBJ2-2; D unclear. This CDR3 has 14 amino acids. The germline CDR1 and CDR2 sequences are SGHAT and FQNNGV. The V end was cut by 1 base, the J end by 4 bases, with 7 bases between. CDR3 in amino acids: CASSLVGSTGELFF. The CDR3 DNA is TGTGCCAGCAGCTTAGTAGGTAGCACCGGGGAGCTGTTTTTT.

The gene calls are TRBV6-5 and TRBJ2-2, with 7 nucleotides matching TRBD1. The germline V gene encodes CDR1 MNHEY and CDR2 SVGAGI. Germline trimming cut 5 bases from V and 2 bases from J; bases unmatched to any gene: 2. There are 14 residues in the CDR3. CDR3 protein: CASSRQGNTGELFF. CDR3 sequence (DNA): TGTGCCAGCAGTCGACAGGGCAACACCGGGGAGCTGTTTTTT.